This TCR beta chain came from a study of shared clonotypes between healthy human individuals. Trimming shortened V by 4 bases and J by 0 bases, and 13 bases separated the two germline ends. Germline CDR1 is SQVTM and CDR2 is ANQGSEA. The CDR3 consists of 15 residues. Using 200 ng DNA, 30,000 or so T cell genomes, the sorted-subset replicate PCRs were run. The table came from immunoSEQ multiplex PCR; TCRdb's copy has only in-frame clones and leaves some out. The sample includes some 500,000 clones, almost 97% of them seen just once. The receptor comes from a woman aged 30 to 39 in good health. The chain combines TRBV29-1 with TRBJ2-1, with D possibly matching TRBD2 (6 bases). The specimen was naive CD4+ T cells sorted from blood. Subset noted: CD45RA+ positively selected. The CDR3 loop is CSVVPGGSSYNEQFF. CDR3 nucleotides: TGCAGCGTTGTTCCCGGAGGGAGCTCCTACAATGAGCAGTTCTTC.